This T cell receptor beta chain was captured by sequencing in a study of shared clonotypes between healthy human individuals. On the study more broadly: Plates per donor: three CD4 naive, three CD4 memory, two CD8 naive, one CD8 memory.

Into CD45RA+ naive and CD45RA-negative memory subsets, the CD4+ cells were split. CDR1 and CDR2 from the germline V gene are SQVTM and ANQGSEA. Germline trimming cut 6 bases from V and 3 bases from J; bases unmatched to any gene: 4. This CDR3 is 14 amino acids long. Each sorted subset replicate got 200 ng genomic DNA, 30,000 or so genomes. Assay: immunoSEQ multiplex PCR; the TCRdb copy retains only in-frame clones and omits some. The sample has 2,500,000 or so clones; 85% to 95% are singletons. The V gene is TRBV29-1, the J gene TRBJ2-3; 12 bases fit TRBD2. The clonotype originates from a man aged 18 to 29 in good health. Some clones in this sample may be carry-over from other donors' samples. Material: naive CD4+ T cells from PBMCs. Specified subset: CD45RA+ positively selected. The DNA of the CDR3 is TGCAGCGTAGGACTAGCGGGACGTACAGATACGCAGTATTTT. Translation: CSVGLAGRTDTQYF.